The T cell receptor (beta chain) under discussion was sequenced for a study of somatic mutations in cytotoxic T cells in rheumatoid arthritis. Measured with immunoSEQ multiplex PCR; TCRdb has only the in-frame clones, and not every one. The sample contains some 11,000 clones, about 67% of which appear only once. This CDR3 spans 17 amino acids. The V and J ends lost 4 bases and 0 bases, in that order; junction bases with no gene match: 11. The germline gives CDR1 SQVTM, CDR2 ANQGSEA. The chain is built from TRBV29-1 and TRBJ2-3, with 9 bases fitting TRBD1. The sequence derives from an adult with rheumatoid arthritis. Sequenced sample: CD8+ T cells sorted from blood. The CDR3 nucleotides read TGCAGCGTTGCTGGGACAGGGAGTCACGGGAGCACAGATACGCAGTATTTT. Protein: CSVAGTGSHGSTDTQYF.